This T cell receptor (beta chain) was profiled in a study of identifying expanded T cells in peripheral blood. Generated by immunoSEQ multiplex PCR, the TCRdb table keeps only in-frame clones and is missing some. The data show approximately 140,000 clones, around 88% seen once. Sequenced: blood. This TCR was sampled from a person between 18 and 69 years old in good health.

The DNA of the CDR3 is TGTGCCTGGAGATTGACTAACTTTTTCACCGGGGAGCTGTTTTTT. It yields the protein CAWRLTNFFTGELFF. This chain connects TRBV30 to TRBJ2-2; possibly TRBD2 for D (5 bases). This CDR3 comprises 15 residues. The ends were cut back, 3 bases at V and 4 bases at J, with 15 bases in the middle. The germline gives CDR1 GTSNPN, CDR2 SVGIG (reference sequence).